The rows below give T cell receptor beta chains drawn from one sample of a study of T and B cells in COVID-19 patients. TCRdb reprocessed the multiplex PCR reads with MiXCR, giving one entry per CDR3 protein. The sample carries 700 or so distinct CDR3 sequences, approximately 30% recorded once. The sequenced sample was blood. Receptors were obtained from a human donor with active COVID-19. The donor label of this sample is uncertain. Both conserved end residues are part of each CDR3. The order of the fields is D gene, J gene, V gene, CDR3 protein. The D gene is left open where the match is weak.

d_call: NA; j_call: TRBJ1-1; v_call: TRBV14; cdr3_aa: CASSQDSGRNTEAFF
d_call: NA; j_call: TRBJ2-5; v_call: TRBV19; cdr3_aa: CATSQDFQETQYF
d_call: TRBD2; j_call: TRBJ2-1; v_call: TRBV5-6; cdr3_aa: CASSGGLAGGNEQFF
d_call: NA; j_call: TRBJ2-7; v_call: TRBV19; cdr3_aa: CASSISQTVAYEQYF
d_call: NA; j_call: TRBJ2-7; v_call: TRBV5-6; cdr3_aa: CASSLGPGAKQYF
d_call: TRBD2; j_call: TRBJ2-7; v_call: TRBV7-9; cdr3_aa: CASSSNGLAGEYEQYF
d_call: NA; j_call: TRBJ2-5; v_call: TRBV12-3/TRBV12-4; cdr3_aa: CASSLWGAGETQYF
d_call: TRBD1; j_call: TRBJ2-6; v_call: TRBV19; cdr3_aa: CASKGTAVSGANVLTF
d_call: NA; j_call: TRBJ1-6; v_call: TRBV18; cdr3_aa: CASSPDRNSPLHF
d_call: NA; j_call: TRBJ2-5; v_call: TRBV7-6; cdr3_aa: CASSLGVDRQETQYF
d_call: TRBD2; j_call: TRBJ2-1; v_call: TRBV2; cdr3_aa: CASSEGGREYNEQFF
d_call: TRBD1; j_call: TRBJ2-5; v_call: TRBV19; cdr3_aa: CASSTSGQGAGETQYF
d_call: NA; j_call: TRBJ2-7; v_call: TRBV12-3/TRBV12-4; cdr3_aa: CASSGAVVYEQYF
d_call: NA; j_call: TRBJ1-1; v_call: TRBV19; cdr3_aa: CASSIEEGVSTEAFF
d_call: NA; j_call: TRBJ2-7; v_call: TRBV30; cdr3_aa: CAWSDPPSEQYF
d_call: TRBD2; j_call: TRBJ2-3; v_call: TRBV19; cdr3_aa: CASSIYPSGGPLGDTQYF
d_call: NA; j_call: TRBJ2-2; v_call: TRBV11-2; cdr3_aa: CASSSTSGGELFF
d_call: NA; j_call: TRBJ2-6; v_call: TRBV19; cdr3_aa: CASSKDSGANVLTF
d_call: NA; j_call: TRBJ1-3; v_call: TRBV6-5; cdr3_aa: CASSYSSQTYSGNTIYF
d_call: TRBD1; j_call: TRBJ1-1; v_call: TRBV25-1; cdr3_aa: CASSSTGTANTEAFF
d_call: NA; j_call: TRBJ1-5; v_call: TRBV18; cdr3_aa: CASSPTPPASSNQPQHF
d_call: NA; j_call: TRBJ2-3; v_call: TRBV12-5; cdr3_aa: CASVLQRGLADTQYF
d_call: TRBD2; j_call: TRBJ2-1; v_call: TRBV6-2/TRBV6-3; cdr3_aa: CASSHGLARGNEQFF
d_call: TRBD2; j_call: TRBJ2-1; v_call: TRBV24-1; cdr3_aa: CATSDFYSGPFRYNEQFF
d_call: TRBD2; j_call: TRBJ2-7; v_call: TRBV5-6; cdr3_aa: CASSPGLAGGYEQYF
d_call: TRBD1; j_call: TRBJ1-2; v_call: TRBV10-3; cdr3_aa: CAIRDRGYGYTF
d_call: TRBD1; j_call: TRBJ2-6; v_call: TRBV19; cdr3_aa: CASSAGTAVSGANVLTF
d_call: NA; j_call: TRBJ2-7; v_call: TRBV6-2/TRBV6-3; cdr3_aa: CASSQTQRDEQYF
d_call: NA; j_call: TRBJ1-1; v_call: TRBV13; cdr3_aa: CASSLEGAGVEAFF
d_call: TRBD1; j_call: TRBJ2-1; v_call: TRBV27; cdr3_aa: CASSYTQGLRYNEQFF
d_call: NA; j_call: TRBJ1-1; v_call: TRBV6-5; cdr3_aa: CASSYGLKAFF
d_call: TRBD2; j_call: TRBJ2-5; v_call: TRBV5-6; cdr3_aa: CASRLGLAGAKETQYF
d_call: TRBD2; j_call: TRBJ2-6; v_call: TRBV15; cdr3_aa: CATSREVPSGLSSGANVLTF
d_call: TRBD2; j_call: TRBJ2-5; v_call: TRBV20-1; cdr3_aa: CSASMTSGGAGTQYF
d_call: TRBD2; j_call: TRBJ2-3; v_call: TRBV28; cdr3_aa: CASSLWTSGSYADTQYF
d_call: TRBD1; j_call: TRBJ1-5; v_call: TRBV6-6; cdr3_aa: CASSYSGGGGNQPQHF
d_call: TRBD1; j_call: TRBJ2-6; v_call: TRBV11-1; cdr3_aa: CASSLAYGTGKTGANVLTF
d_call: TRBD2; j_call: TRBJ2-3; v_call: TRBV27; cdr3_aa: CASSLAAGGITDTQYF
d_call: NA; j_call: TRBJ1-1; v_call: TRBV27; cdr3_aa: CASSGGFWNTEAFF
d_call: NA; j_call: TRBJ2-2; v_call: TRBV27; cdr3_aa: CASSLMDTGELFF
d_call: NA; j_call: TRBJ2-3; v_call: TRBV5-4; cdr3_aa: CASSLGGIDDTQYF
d_call: NA; j_call: TRBJ1-2; v_call: TRBV12-3/TRBV12-4; cdr3_aa: CASSLADRRYGYTF
d_call: TRBD2; j_call: TRBJ2-3; v_call: TRBV19; cdr3_aa: CASSITSGGPLGDTQYF
d_call: NA; j_call: TRBJ2-7; v_call: TRBV5-4; cdr3_aa: CASSLAEGTHEQYF
d_call: TRBD2; j_call: TRBJ2-3; v_call: TRBV5-6; cdr3_aa: CASSPGLDTDTQYF
d_call: TRBD2; j_call: TRBJ2-1; v_call: TRBV12-3/TRBV12-4; cdr3_aa: CASSFYRLAGGPGNEQFF
d_call: NA; j_call: TRBJ2-3; v_call: TRBV6-4; cdr3_aa: CASSDLGDETDTQYF
d_call: TRBD1; j_call: TRBJ1-1; v_call: TRBV7-3; cdr3_aa: CASSSGQGTEAFF
d_call: NA; j_call: TRBJ1-5; v_call: TRBV20-1; cdr3_aa: CSASSISNGLQHF
d_call: NA; j_call: TRBJ1-2; v_call: TRBV6-1; cdr3_aa: CASSEARRGAGGYTF